These T cell receptor beta chains were read from a single sample in a study of blood T cells in healthy people across ages. TCRdb passed the 5' RACE reads through MiXCR, listing each CDR3 protein once. The sample contains roughly 790,000 distinct CDR3 sequences, roughly two fifths of which appear only once. The specimen was blood. The receptors were gathered from a woman between 55 and 75 years old in good health. The CDR3 runs from the conserved cysteine through the conserved F or W. A D gene is named only where the DNA matches it firmly. Only some rows state a clone size, as once, few, many or a class for expanded clones.

v_call: TRBV19; j_call: TRBJ2-5; d_call: TRBD2; clone_size: NA; cdr3_aa: CASSIGGKGETQYF; cdr3_nt: TGTGCCAGTAGTATCGGGGGGAAAGGGGAGACCCAGTACTTC
v_call: TRBV4-1; j_call: TRBJ1-4; d_call: NA; clone_size: NA; cdr3_aa: CASSQDRQGYDEKLFF; cdr3_nt: TGCGCCAGCAGCCAAGATCGGCAAGGGTATGATGAAAAACTGTTTTTT
v_call: TRBV29-1; j_call: TRBJ2-1; d_call: NA; clone_size: NA; cdr3_aa: CSVEDPQFSHNEQFF; cdr3_nt: TGCAGCGTTGAAGATCCACAGTTTTCCCACAATGAGCAGTTCTTC
v_call: TRBV7-2; j_call: TRBJ2-7; d_call: NA; clone_size: NA; cdr3_aa: CASSQGGGYNEQYF; cdr3_nt: TGTGCCAGCAGCCAGGGGGGGGGATACAATGAGCAGTACTTC
v_call: TRBV13; j_call: TRBJ2-5; d_call: NA; clone_size: once; cdr3_aa: CASGYPPMAGVKETQYF; cdr3_nt: TGTGCCAGCGGCTACCCCCCCATGGCAGGGGTGAAAGAGACCCAGTACTTC
v_call: TRBV5-1; j_call: TRBJ2-5; d_call: TRBD1; clone_size: few; cdr3_aa: CASSLWGQGRLETQYF; cdr3_nt: TGCGCCAGCAGCTTGTGGGGACAGGGGAGGTTGGAGACCCAGTACTTC
v_call: TRBV12-3/TRBV12-4; j_call: TRBJ2-7; d_call: NA; clone_size: NA; cdr3_aa: CASTAPRSAYEQYF; cdr3_nt: TGTGCCAGCACCGCCCCCCGGTCGGCCTACGAGCAGTACTTC
v_call: TRBV9; j_call: TRBJ2-3; d_call: NA; clone_size: NA; cdr3_aa: CVSSVESSGGTDTQYF; cdr3_nt: TGTGTCAGCAGCGTAGAATCCTCGGGCGGCACAGATACGCAGTATTTT
v_call: TRBV12-3/TRBV12-4; j_call: TRBJ2-5; d_call: TRBD2; clone_size: NA; cdr3_aa: CASSPWTSGSETQYF; cdr3_nt: TGTGCCAGCAGTCCCTGGACTAGCGGGAGTGAGACCCAGTACTTC
v_call: TRBV12-3/TRBV12-4; j_call: TRBJ1-2; d_call: TRBD1; clone_size: NA; cdr3_aa: CASSYGQGFGGYTF; cdr3_nt: TGTGCCAGCAGTTACGGACAGGGGTTTGGAGGCTACACCTTC
v_call: TRBV7-9; j_call: TRBJ1-2; d_call: NA; clone_size: few; cdr3_aa: CASSPKDYGYTF; cdr3_nt: TGTGCCAGCAGCCCGAAGGACTATGGCTACACCTTC
v_call: TRBV29-1; j_call: TRBJ2-4; d_call: TRBD2; clone_size: NA; cdr3_aa: CSVGGTSHGEQYF; cdr3_nt: TGCAGCGTTGGGGGGACTAGCCACGGAGAGCAGTACTTC
v_call: TRBV9; j_call: TRBJ2-1; d_call: NA; clone_size: NA; cdr3_aa: CASSPTSGAVRNEQFF; cdr3_nt: TGTGCCAGCAGCCCGACGTCAGGGGCAGTCCGTAATGAGCAGTTCTTC
v_call: TRBV5-4; j_call: TRBJ1-1; d_call: NA; clone_size: NA; cdr3_aa: CASSFSNRGDTEAFF; cdr3_nt: TGTGCCAGCAGCTTCTCTAACCGGGGCGACACTGAAGCTTTCTTT
v_call: TRBV20-1; j_call: TRBJ2-7; d_call: NA; clone_size: NA; cdr3_aa: CSVPLDHEQYF; cdr3_nt: TGCAGTGTCCCCCTTGACCACGAGCAGTACTTC